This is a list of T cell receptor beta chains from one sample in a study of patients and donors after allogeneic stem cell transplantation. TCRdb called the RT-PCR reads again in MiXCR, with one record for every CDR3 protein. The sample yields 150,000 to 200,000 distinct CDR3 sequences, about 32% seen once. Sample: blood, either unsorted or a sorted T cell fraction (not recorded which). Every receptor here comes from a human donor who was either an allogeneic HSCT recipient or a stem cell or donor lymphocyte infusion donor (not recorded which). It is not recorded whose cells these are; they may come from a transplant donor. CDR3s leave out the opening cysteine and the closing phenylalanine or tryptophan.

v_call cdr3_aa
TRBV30 AWSVDSNPQETQY
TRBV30 AWSIGRYGYT
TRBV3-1 ASSQGSRGNTIY
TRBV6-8 ASSPDWAGVGTDTQY
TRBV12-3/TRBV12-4 ASSFDSFYEQY
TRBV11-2 ASSPRPSGANTGELF
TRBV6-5 ASSYSGPGSYEQY
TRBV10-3 AIRATGDNTEAF
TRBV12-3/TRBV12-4 ASSLPGDEKLF
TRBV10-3 ATRTSGRAGGTDTQY
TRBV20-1 SARDWDEQFRDFQDTQY
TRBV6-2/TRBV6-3 ASTPLQGDSNQPQH
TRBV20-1 SARAGTRSGNTIY
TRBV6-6 ASSYDGGAKNIQY
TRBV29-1 SVERGDGNTIY
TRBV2 ASSRYRTSEQF
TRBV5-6 ASSPGPGRDQETQY
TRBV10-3 AISGPGQGARSSYNEQF
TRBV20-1 SARRDTYNSPLH
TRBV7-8 ASTRVRGFGNEQF
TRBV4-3 ASSKGASQYEQY
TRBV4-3 ASSPLPEGGAGYT
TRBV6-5 ASSYSPGTRSTDTQY
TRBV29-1 SAGPGQGVPEAF
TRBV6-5 ASATTDRADNEQF
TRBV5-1 ASAISAYGYT
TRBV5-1 ASSLIGGPNTGELF
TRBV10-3 AISVERASTDTQY
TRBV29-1 SVGGPMNTEAF
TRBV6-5 ASSYHVAETQY
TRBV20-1 SARDTTGLQF
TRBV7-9 ASSIDRVNSPLH
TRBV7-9 ASSLRVSTDTQY
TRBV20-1 SAKRENGDIQY
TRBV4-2 ASSYEPGQGNSGNTIY
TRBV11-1 ASSLAHGSYEQY
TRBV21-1 ASGQGTQPQH
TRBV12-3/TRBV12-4 ASSLTLDRGSGNTIY
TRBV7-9 ASSLEHRGDEQY
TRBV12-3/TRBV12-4 ASSPSPTDTQY